This T cell receptor (beta chain) was profiled in a study of blood T cells in healthy people across ages. In the study overall: Per two T cells, template switching captured roughly one barcoded beta molecule.

Total RNA, at least 5.5 micrograms per sample, came from PBMCs. The CDR3 runs 11 residues. The V end was cut by 3 bases, the J end by 9 bases, with 8 bases between. Germline values: CDR1 MDHEN, CDR2 SYDVKM. Study results and limitations: Among long-lived donors, naive CD4+ cells were more numerous and diversity higher than in aged donors.

As regards this clonotype: Its antigen is unidentified.

Using a J-beta primer mix together with a sample-barcoded 5' primer, a second PCR was run for roughly 7 to 11 cycles. TCRdb used MiXCR to reprocess the 5' RACE reads, holding one entry per CDR3 protein. Found here are 1.5 million to 2 million distinct CDR3 sequences, approximately 50% of them singletons; the top ten hold approximately 2%. The sequenced sample consisted of blood. This chain links TRBV28 with TRBJ2-5; a weak D match, TRBD1 (5 bases). The clonotype was recovered from a woman between 35 and 50 years old in good health. The CDR3 region is CASSFMTAQYF. CDR3 sequence (DNA): TGTGCCAGCAGTTTCATGACAGCCCAGTACTTC.